This entry lists 12 T cell receptor beta chains sequenced from one sample in a study of T-cell memory formation after mild COVID-19. TCRdb analysed the 5' RACE reads with MiXCR anew, one entry per CDR3 protein. The sample carries 560,000 or so distinct CDR3 sequences, 15% to 20% recorded once. The specimen sequenced was PBMCs or a T cell subset sorted from them (not recorded which). These receptors originate from an adult woman who had mild COVID-19 (a few samples of this study predate the infection). Cell type and time point are not known.

In this sample, this clonotype turned up a few times. The rearrangement links TRBV16 to TRBJ2-7; TRBD1 aligns across 8 bases. V lost 0 bases and J lost 3; bases outside the gene matches: 7. Germline CDR1 is KGHSY and CDR2 is FQNENV. CDR3 length: 16 amino acids. CDR3 amino acids: CASSQSWAGGNYEQYF. CDR3 nucleotide sequence: TGTGCCAGCAGCCAATCGTGGGCAGGGGGCAACTACGAGCAGTACTTC.

The gene calls are TRBV7-9 and TRBJ2-5, with 7 bases lining up with TRBD1. Germline assignment: CDR1 SEHNR and CDR2 FQNEAQ (reference sequence). The CDR3 sequence is 17 residues long. V gave up 6 bases and J gave up 0 bases; unmatched junction bases: 13. CDR3 protein: CASSQYRDRSYQETQYF. The DNA of the CDR3 is TGTGCCAGCAGTCAATACCGGGACAGATCGTACCAAGAGACCCAGTACTTC.

This clonotype came up a few times. The chain combines TRBV20-1 with TRBJ1-2; 8 bases fit TRBD1. The length of the CDR3 is 14 residues. Germline V gene data show CDR1 as DFQATT and CDR2 as SNEGSKA (reference sequence). The J segment lost 4 bases and the V segment lost 4 bases, leaving 8 bases of the junction unmatched. CDR3 bases: TGCAGTGCTACGGACAGGGTCGGGGGCTATGGCTACACCTTC. It codes for CSATDRVGGYGYTF.

This clonotype was counted a few times. The rearrangement uses TRBV5-1 and TRBJ2-3; D is undetermined. CDR1 and CDR2 (germline): SGHRS, YFSETQ. CDR3 length: 14 residues. V lost 3 bases, J lost 1 base, and 9 bases lay in between. In DNA, the CDR3 is TGCGCCAGCAGCTCGTCGGCGGGCACAGATACGCAGTATTTT. Amino acids: CASSSSAGTDTQYF.

The gene calls are TRBV12-3 or TRBV12-4 and TRBJ1-2; 10 bases fit TRBD1. With 5 bases clipped from V and 8 bases from J, the junction kept 5 bases outside the gene matches. This CDR3 is 13 amino acids long. The DNA for the CDR3 is TGTGCCAGCAGTAGGGACAGGGGTATGGGCTACACCTTC. Translated, it gives CASSRDRGMGYTF.

V gene TRBV7-2 combines with J gene TRBJ2-5; 14 bases match TRBD2. The CDR3 is made up of 19 amino acids. The trim removed 5 bases at V and 0 bases at J, leaving 11 bases unmatched. The germline CDR1 and CDR2 sequences are SGHTA and FQGNSA. The CDR3, as DNA: TGTGCCAGCAGCACCCCCGGGACTAGCGGGGGCCTGTACCAAGAGACCCAGTACTTC. As protein: CASSTPGTSGGLYQETQYF. Combining the CDR3 with reference TRBV7-2 and TRBJ2-5 gives the whole variable domain GAGVSQSPSNKVTEKGKDVELRCDPISGHTALYWYRQSLGQGLEFLIYFQGNSAPDKSGLPSDRFSAERTGGSVSTLTIQRTQQEDSAVYLCASSTPGTSGGLYQETQYFGPGTRLLVL.

The chain couples TRBV15 to TRBJ2-1; 7 bases map to TRBD1. CDR3 length equals 18 residues. The germline V gene encodes CDR1 LNHNV and CDR2 YYDKDF (reference sequence). The ends lost 2 bases at V and 12 bases at J; junction bases unmatched: 22. The CDR3 sequence: CATSRSRAGTATTMRQFF. The CDR3 nucleotides are TGTGCCACCAGCAGATCAAGGGCCGGGACAGCTACTACAATGAGGCAGTTCTTC.

This clonotype came up once. The V gene is TRBV10-3, the J gene TRBJ1-1, with D possibly being TRBD1 (5 bases). Germline V gene lookup returns CDR1 ENHRY and CDR2 SYGVKD. V shed 4 bases and J shed 7 bases, with 10 bases lying between them. This CDR3 comprises 12 residues. Written as DNA, the CDR3 is TGTGCCATCAGTGTTTCGGGGGATGAAGCTTTCTTT. It encodes CAISVSGDEAFF.

This clonotype was picked up a small number of times. The V gene is TRBV6-2 or TRBV6-3, the J gene TRBJ2-1, with 9 bases identical to TRBD2. Looked up from germline, CDR1 is MNHEY and CDR2 is SVGEGT. This CDR3 has 15 amino acids. Trimming took 2 bases from V and 2 from J; bases not matched to a gene: 1. The CDR3 here is CASSYLAGPYNEQFF. The CDR3 DNA sequence: TGTGCCAGCAGTTACCTAGCGGGACCCTACAATGAGCAGTTCTTC.

There are a few counts of this clonotype. Here the CDR3 reads CASSRTMSSYNEQFF. The CDR3 DNA reads as TGTGCCAGCAGCCGGACTATGAGCTCCTACAATGAGCAGTTCTTC. The V gene is TRBV7-6, the J gene TRBJ2-1; D perhaps matches TRBD2 (6 bases). The CDR3 is 15 amino acids. Trimming removed 5 bases from V and 0 bases from J, with 11 bases in between. Germline V gene data show CDR1 as SGHVS and CDR2 as FNYEAQ.

The gene calls are TRBV18 and TRBJ1-1; D is unclear. Per germline, CDR1 KGHSH and CDR2 LQKENI. Trimming removed 2 bases at V and 1 base at J, with 8 bases between. The CDR3 totals 14 residues. This CDR3 reads CASSPFPGNTEAFF. The CDR3 DNA follows: TGTGCCAGCTCACCATTTCCAGGGAACACTGAAGCTTTCTTT.

CDR3 sequence reads: CATSDLDRGEQFF. DNA of the CDR3: TGTGCCACCAGTGATTTGGACAGGGGTGAGCAGTTCTTC. The genes are TRBV24-1 and TRBJ2-1; TRBD1 matches 8 bases. This CDR3 has 13 residues. Per germline, CDR1 KGHDR and CDR2 SFDVKD. The V and J ends lost 0 bases and 9 bases, in that order; junction bases with no gene match: 0.